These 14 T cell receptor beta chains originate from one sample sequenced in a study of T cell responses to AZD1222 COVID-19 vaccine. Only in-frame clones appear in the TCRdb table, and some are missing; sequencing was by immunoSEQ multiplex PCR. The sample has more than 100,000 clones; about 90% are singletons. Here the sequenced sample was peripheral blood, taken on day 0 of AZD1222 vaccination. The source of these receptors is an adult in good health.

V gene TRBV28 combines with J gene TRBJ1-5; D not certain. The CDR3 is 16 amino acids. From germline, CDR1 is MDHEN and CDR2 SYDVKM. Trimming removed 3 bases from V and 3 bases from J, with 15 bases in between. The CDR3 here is CASSFRVKNPNQPQHF. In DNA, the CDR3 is TGTGCCAGCAGTTTTAGGGTCAAGAATCCCAATCAGCCCCAGCATTTT.

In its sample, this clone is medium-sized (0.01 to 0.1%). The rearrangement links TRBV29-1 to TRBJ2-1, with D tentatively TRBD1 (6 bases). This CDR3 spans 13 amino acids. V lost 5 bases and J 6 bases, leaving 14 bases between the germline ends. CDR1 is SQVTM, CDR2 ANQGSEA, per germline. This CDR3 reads CSVPKGDINEQFF. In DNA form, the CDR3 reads TGCAGCGTTCCCAAGGGGGACATCAATGAGCAGTTCTTC.

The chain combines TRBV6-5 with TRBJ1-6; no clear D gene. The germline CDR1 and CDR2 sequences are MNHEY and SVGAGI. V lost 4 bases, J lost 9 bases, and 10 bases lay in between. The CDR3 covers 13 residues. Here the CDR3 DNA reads TGTGCCAGCAGTTTTGCGGAGAGTTCACCCCTCCACTTT. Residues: CASSFAESSPLHF.

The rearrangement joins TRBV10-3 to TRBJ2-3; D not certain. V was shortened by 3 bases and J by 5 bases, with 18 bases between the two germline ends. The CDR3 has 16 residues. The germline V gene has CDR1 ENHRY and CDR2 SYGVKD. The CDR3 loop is CAISDPQGGQRDTQYF. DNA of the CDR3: TGTGCCATCAGTGACCCCCAAGGCGGCCAGAGAGATACGCAGTATTTT.

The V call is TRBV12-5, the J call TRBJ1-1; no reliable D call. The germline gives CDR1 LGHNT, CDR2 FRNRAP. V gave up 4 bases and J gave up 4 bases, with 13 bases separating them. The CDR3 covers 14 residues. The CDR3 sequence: CASGSPPSITEAFF. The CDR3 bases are TGTGCTAGTGGTTCCCCCCCGAGCATCACTGAAGCTTTCTTT.

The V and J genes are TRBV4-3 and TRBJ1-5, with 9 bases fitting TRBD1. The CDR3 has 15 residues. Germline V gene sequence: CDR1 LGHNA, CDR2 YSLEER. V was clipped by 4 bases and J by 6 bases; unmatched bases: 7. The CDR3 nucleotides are TGCGCCAGCAGCCCAGGACAGGGGACGGGTCAGCCCCAGCATTTT. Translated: CASSPGQGTGQPQHF.

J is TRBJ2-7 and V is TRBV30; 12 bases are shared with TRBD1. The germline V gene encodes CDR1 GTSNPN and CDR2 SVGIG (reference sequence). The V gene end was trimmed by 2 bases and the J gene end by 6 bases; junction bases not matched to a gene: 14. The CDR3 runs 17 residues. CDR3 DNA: TGTGCCTGGAGTCCCTACCTTCCGGGACAGGGGGCAGGCGAGCAGTACTTC. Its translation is CAWSPYLPGQGAGEQYF.

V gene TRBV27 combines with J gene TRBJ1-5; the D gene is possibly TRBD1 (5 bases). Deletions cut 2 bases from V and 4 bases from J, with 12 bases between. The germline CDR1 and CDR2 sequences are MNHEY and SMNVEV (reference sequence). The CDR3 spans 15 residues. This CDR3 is CASSLVGRGNQPQHF. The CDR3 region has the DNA TGTGCCAGCAGTTTAGTGGGGAGGGGTAATCAGCCCCAGCATTTT.

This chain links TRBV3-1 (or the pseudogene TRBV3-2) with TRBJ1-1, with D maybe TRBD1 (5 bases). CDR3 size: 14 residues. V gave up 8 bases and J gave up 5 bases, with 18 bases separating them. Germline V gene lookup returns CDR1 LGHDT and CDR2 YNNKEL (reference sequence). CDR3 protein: CASGLGSKGTEAFF. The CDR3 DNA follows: TGTGCCAGCGGGCTGGGGTCTAAGGGGACTGAAGCTTTCTTT.

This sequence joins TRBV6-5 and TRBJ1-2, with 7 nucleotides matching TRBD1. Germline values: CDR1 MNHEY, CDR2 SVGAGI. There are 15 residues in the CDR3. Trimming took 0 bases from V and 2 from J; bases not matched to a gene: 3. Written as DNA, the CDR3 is TGTGCCAGCAGTTACTCCGGGACAGTGAACTATGGCTACACCTTC. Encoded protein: CASSYSGTVNYGYTF.

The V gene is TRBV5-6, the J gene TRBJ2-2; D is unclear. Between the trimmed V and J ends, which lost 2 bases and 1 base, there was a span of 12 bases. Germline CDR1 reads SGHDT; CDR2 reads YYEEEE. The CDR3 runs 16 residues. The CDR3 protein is CASSLRRLMNTGELFF. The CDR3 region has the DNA TGTGCCAGCAGCTTACGTCGGCTTATGAACACCGGGGAGCTGTTTTTT. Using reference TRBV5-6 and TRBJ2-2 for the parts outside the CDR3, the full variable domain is DAGVTQSPTHLIKTRGQQVTLRCSPKSGHDTVSWYQQALGQGPQFIFQYYEEEERQRGNFPDRFSGHQFPNYSSELNVNALLLGDSALYLCASSLRRLMNTGELFFGEGSRLTVL.

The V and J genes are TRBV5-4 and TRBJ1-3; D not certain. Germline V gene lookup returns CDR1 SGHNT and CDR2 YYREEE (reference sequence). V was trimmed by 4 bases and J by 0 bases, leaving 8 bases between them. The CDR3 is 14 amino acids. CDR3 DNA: TGTGCCAGCAGCCAGTGGGGCTCTGGAAACACCATATATTTT. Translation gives CASSQWGSGNTIYF.

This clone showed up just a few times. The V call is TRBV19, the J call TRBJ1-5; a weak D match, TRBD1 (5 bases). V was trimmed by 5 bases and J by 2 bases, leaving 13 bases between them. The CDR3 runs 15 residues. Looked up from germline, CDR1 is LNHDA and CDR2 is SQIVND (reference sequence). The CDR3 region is CASSSFGAGNQPQHF. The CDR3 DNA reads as TGTGCCAGTAGTTCGTTTGGGGCGGGCAATCAGCCCCAGCATTTT.

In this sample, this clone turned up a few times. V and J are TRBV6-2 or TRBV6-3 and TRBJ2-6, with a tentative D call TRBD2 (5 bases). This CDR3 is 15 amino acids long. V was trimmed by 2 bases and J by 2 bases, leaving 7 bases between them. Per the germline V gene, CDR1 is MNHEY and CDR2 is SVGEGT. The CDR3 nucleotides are TGTGCCAGCAGTTACGAGGGTGCTGGGGCCAACGTCCTGACTTTC. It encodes CASSYEGAGANVLTF.